This paragraph reports one T cell receptor beta chain. These data originate in a study of blood T cell repertoires in COVID-19. The wider study: COVID-19 samples collected from the United States, Italy and Spain covered acute and convalescent phases. PBMCs, B-cell-depleted T cells, or T cells were the source of the cDNA or gDNA that made up the material.

Source study methods: Amplification with reference gene primers provided the estimates of nucleated cell counts. TCRdb's table, derived via immunoSEQ multiplex PCR, lists solely in-frame clones and lacks some. The DNA was the basis for D and trimming; V, J and clone size are from that table. The table includes approximately 100,000 clones, roughly 82% detected once. Material for sequencing was peripheral blood. The TCR was taken from a human donor in a cohort sampled during active COVID-19.

In DNA, the CDR3 is TGTGCCAGCAGTCATCCCGGGACATCTTACGAGCAGTACTTC. This gives the protein CASSHPGTSYEQYF. The chain links TRBV6-5 to TRBJ2-7; weak D call: TRBD1 (6 bases). V gave up 5 bases and J gave up 4 bases, with 15 bases separating them. The CDR3 consists of 14 residues. CDR1 and CDR2 (germline): MNHEY, SVGAGI.